This TCR beta chain was recovered during a study of blood T cell repertoires in COVID-19. Study-wide background: Donors in the United States, Italy and Spain gave samples during acute or convalescent COVID-19. PBMCs, B-cell-depleted T cells, or T cells were the source of the cDNA or gDNA that made up the material.

As handled by the study authors: Reference gene primers were amplified, and this amplification served to estimate nucleated cell counts. This table comes from immunoSEQ multiplex PCR, and its TCRdb copy is limited to in-frame clones, with some not included. V, J and clone size are taken as reported in that table, and D and trimming were inferred from the DNA itself. The sample holds around 340,000 clones; 88% are singletons and the top ten take 0.95% to 1.1%. The germline V and J ends were trimmed by 5 bases and 6 bases, with 14 bases remaining between them. The CDR3 is made up of 14 amino acids. Germline CDR1 is MNHEY and CDR2 is SMNVEV (reference sequence). Membership in each cohort depended on participant-reported clinical history.

Sequenced input: PBMCs or T cells enriched from blood (not recorded which). The chain recombines TRBV27 with TRBJ1-5; a weak D match, TRBD1 (5 bases). This receptor was identified in a woman aged 25 to 39 who had been exposed to COVID-19. CDR3 protein: CASSPGGGIQPQHF. The CDR3, as DNA: TGTGCCAGCAGTCCCGGTGGGGGGATTCAGCCCCAGCATTTT.